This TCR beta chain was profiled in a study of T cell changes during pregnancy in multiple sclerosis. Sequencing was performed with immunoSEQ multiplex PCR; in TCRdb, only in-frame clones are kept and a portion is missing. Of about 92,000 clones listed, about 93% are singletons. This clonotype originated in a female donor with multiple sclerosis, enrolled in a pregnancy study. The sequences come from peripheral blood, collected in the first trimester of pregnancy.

CDR3 loop: CASSQSGVLAWDGYTF. The CDR3 DNA sequence: TGTGCCAGCAGCCAGTCAGGGGTCCTCGCTTGGGATGGCTACACCTTC. The chain links TRBV5-6 to TRBJ1-2; D is perhaps TRBD1 (6 bases). CDR1 is SGHDT and CDR2 is YYEEEE in the germline V gene. The CDR3 is 16 residues long. The ends were cut back, 4 bases at V and 6 bases at J, with 22 bases in the middle.